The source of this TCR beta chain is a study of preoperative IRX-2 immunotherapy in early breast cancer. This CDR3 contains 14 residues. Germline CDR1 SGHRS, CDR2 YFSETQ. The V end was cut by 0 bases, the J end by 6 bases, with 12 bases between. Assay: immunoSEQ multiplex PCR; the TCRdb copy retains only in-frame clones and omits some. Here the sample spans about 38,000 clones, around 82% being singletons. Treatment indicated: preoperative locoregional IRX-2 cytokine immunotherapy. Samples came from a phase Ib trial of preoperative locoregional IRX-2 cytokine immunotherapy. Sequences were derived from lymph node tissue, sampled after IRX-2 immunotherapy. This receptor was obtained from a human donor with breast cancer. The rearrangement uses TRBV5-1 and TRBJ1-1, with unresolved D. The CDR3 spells CASSLVGPGAEAFF. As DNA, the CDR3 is TGCGCCAGCAGCTTGGTGGGCCCCGGCGCTGAAGCTTTCTTT.